Below, 29 T cell receptor beta chains from the same sample are listed, as sequenced in a study of blood T cells in healthy people across ages. It was with a sample-barcoded 5' primer and a J-beta primer mix that a second PCR of roughly 7 to 12 cycles was run. TCRdb recomputed calls from the 5' RACE reads with MiXCR, one row per CDR3 protein. There are approximately 1.5 million distinct CDR3 sequences in the sample; about 31% occur only once, and approximately 11% lies in the top ten. The source material was blood. The receptors come from a woman younger than 45 in good health.

The rearrangement links TRBV6-5 to TRBJ1-2; 10 bases line up with TRBD1. The trim removed 5 bases at V and 5 bases at J, leaving 5 bases unmatched. Per the germline V gene, CDR1 is MNHEY and CDR2 is SVGAGI. This CDR3 contains 14 residues. CDR3 nucleotides: TGTGCCAGCAGTGCACCGGGACAGGGGTATGGCTACACCTTC. Its translation: CASSAPGQGYGYTF.

The V gene is TRBV6-6, the J gene TRBJ1-4; TRBD1 is a possible D gene (5 bases). Germline assignment: CDR1 MNHNY and CDR2 SVGAGI (reference sequence). The V and J ends lost 1 base and 4 bases respectively, with 13 bases between them. This CDR3 is built from 16 residues. In nucleotides, the CDR3 is TGTGCCAGCAGTTACTTGGGACCCCTGAGTAATGAAAAACTGTTTTTT. Translating gives CASSYLGPLSNEKLFF.

The chain uses TRBV7-3 and TRBJ2-5; 8 nucleotides align to TRBD2. V lost 5 bases and J lost 1; bases outside the gene matches: 9. The CDR3 loop spans 16 amino acids. Germline V gene lookup returns CDR1 SGHTA and CDR2 FQGTGA. CDR3 bases: TGTGCCAGCAGCCCTGGGTTTGCGGGGGGCCAAGAGACCCAGTACTTC. Its protein product is CASSPGFAGGQETQYF.

On this clonotype: A much larger clone sits a single nucleotide away, making a read error possible. The V call is TRBV10-3, the J call TRBJ2-3; 7 nucleotides line up with TRBD1. The CDR3 runs 15 residues. CDR1 ENHRY and CDR2 SYGVKD come from the germline V gene. CDR3 nucleotides: TGTACCATCAGTGTGGGGACAGCTAGCACAGATACGCAGTATTTT. Translating it yields CTISVGTASTDTQYF.

A note on this clonotype: Relative to the germline gene, one junction end is altered; a read error may explain this. The V gene is TRBV24-1, the J gene TRBJ2-1; 12 bases are shared with TRBD2. CDR3 length equals 17 residues. Germline CDR1 is KGHDR and CDR2 is SFDVKD. CDR3 residues: CATSDWTSGVPYNEQFF. The CDR3 DNA is TGTGCCACCAGTGATTGGACTAGCGGGGTTCCCTATAATGAGCAGTTCTTC.

This clonotype was seen a few times. A junction boundary mismatches the germline segment, possibly from a read error. CDR3 nucleotides: TGTGCCAGCAGCTTGGGACAGGGTTCCGGGGAGCTGTTTTTT. This gives the protein CASSLGQGSGELFF. V is TRBV5-1 and J is TRBJ2-2; 9 bases agree with TRBD1. This CDR3 is 14 amino acids long. Germline V gene lookup returns CDR1 SGHRS and CDR2 YFSETQ.

The genes are TRBV28 and TRBJ2-6; D may be TRBD2 (6 bases). The V gene's germline CDR1 is MDHEN and CDR2 SYDVKM. This CDR3 has 16 residues. Trimming left V 7 bases short and J 4 bases short, with 17 bases between. The CDR3 here is CASTSPGGAGANVLTF. CDR3 bases: TGTGCCAGCACCTCCCCAGGAGGGGCCGGGGCCAACGTCCTGACTTTC.

Turning to this clonotype: Since a much larger clone is just one base distant, this may be a read error. The genes are TRBV29-1 and TRBJ2-5, with TRBD1 matching 8 bases. In germline, CDR1 is SQVTM, CDR2 ANQGSEA. The trim removed 0 bases at V and 11 bases at J, leaving 11 bases unmatched. The CDR3 is 14 amino acids. The DNA for the CDR3 is TGCAGCGTTGAAGAAGGGACAGGCTTCAATGAGCAGTACTTC. It is translated as CSVEEGTGFNEQYF. Drawing the rest from reference TRBV29-1 and TRBJ2-5, the complete variable domain is SAVISQKPSRDICQRGTSLTIQCQVDSQVTMMFWYRQQPGQSLTLIATANQGSEATYESGFVIDKFPISRPNLTFSTLTVSNMSPEDSSIYLCSVEEGTGFNEQYFGPGTRLLVL.

Comment on this clonotype: This clone may be a read error of a much larger clone one base away. V and J are TRBV25-1 and TRBJ2-1; D is undetermined. Trimming removed 8 bases at V and 4 bases at J, with 18 bases between. The CDR3 extends over 15 amino acids. From germline, CDR1 is MGHDK and CDR2 SYGVNS. The CDR3 sequence: CASGLGRANYNEQFF. Written as DNA, the CDR3 is TGTGCCAGCGGCCTAGGACGGGCCAATTACAATGAGCAGTTCTTC. Based on the CDR3 plus reference TRBV25-1 and TRBJ2-1, the full variable domain is EADIYQTPRYLVIGTGKKITLECSQTMGHDKMYWYQQDPGMELHLIHYSYGVNSTEKGDLSSESTVSRIRTEHFPLTLESARPSHTSQYLCASGLGRANYNEQFFGPGTRLTVL.

CDR3 nucleotides: TGTGCCAGCAGTTTGGGAAGTACGAAGAACACCGGGGAGCTGTTTTTT. Its translation is CASSLGSTKNTGELFF. This rearrangement joins TRBV12-3 or TRBV12-4 to TRBJ2-2; D not resolved. V lost 3 bases and J lost 1, with 12 bases in between. The CDR3 spans 16 residues.

The V and J genes are TRBV7-3 and TRBJ2-5; tentatively, D is TRBD1 (5 bases). Germline loops: CDR1 SGHTA, CDR2 FQGTGA. Deletions cut 3 bases from V and 5 bases from J, with 22 bases between. The CDR3 has 17 amino acids. In nucleotides, the CDR3 is TGTGCCAGCAGCTTCGCGAGTCGGAACACCCCAGGGGAGACCCAGTACTTC. It encodes CASSFASRNTPGETQYF.

The V gene is TRBV21-1, the J gene TRBJ2-7; TRBD2, the table's D call, lacks a check against the DNA. TRBV21-1 is tagged as a pseudogene. The CDR3 runs to 16 residues. CDR3 nucleotide sequence: TGTGCCAGCAGCACCCGGGGTAGCGGGGCCACCTACGAGCAGTACTTC. Encoded protein: CASSTRGSGATYEQYF.

Of note for this clonotype: The junction shows a germline mismatch at one end, possibly a read error. The chain couples TRBV9 to TRBJ1-4; D is perhaps TRBD1 (6 bases). Germline-derived CDR1 and CDR2 are SGDLS and YYNGEE. This CDR3 contains 16 residues. CDR3 loop: CASSPGQWRANEKLFF. CDR3 bases: TGCGCCAGCAGCCCCGGACAGTGGCGAGCTAATGAAAAACTGTTTTTT.

The chain joins TRBV10-3 to TRBJ2-1; D unresolved. In germline, CDR1 is ENHRY, CDR2 SYGVKD. The V end lost 6 bases, the J end lost 8 bases, and 11 bases lay between the germline ends. This CDR3 is 12 amino acids long. The CDR3 region is CAISKGGDEQFF. Here the CDR3 DNA reads TGTGCCATCAGCAAGGGCGGCGATGAGCAGTTCTTC.

The chain joins TRBV6-6 to TRBJ1-2; 9 bases align to TRBD1. This CDR3 contains 17 residues. Germline lookup yields CDR1 MNHNY and CDR2 SVGAGI (reference sequence). The junction had 18 bases not matched to a gene; V was cut back by 5 bases and J by 8 bases. CDR3 DNA sequence: TGTGCCAGCAGTCAACTCCCGGGACAGGGACCAGCGGTCGGCTACACCTTC. Encoded protein: CASSQLPGQGPAVGYTF.

This clonotype occurred many times. The chain combines TRBV6-6 with TRBJ1-2; D is unclear. CDR1 and CDR2 from the germline V gene are MNHNY and SVGAGI (reference sequence). The CDR3 is made up of 13 amino acids. V lost 7 bases to trimming and J lost 0 bases, with 9 bases between them. The CDR3 is CASKVTANYGYTF. The CDR3 DNA sequence: TGTGCCAGCAAAGTGACCGCTAACTATGGCTACACCTTC.

V is TRBV7-2 and J is TRBJ1-2, with D possibly being TRBD1 (6 bases). V lost 3 bases and J 8 bases, leaving 10 bases between the germline ends. Germline V CDR1 and CDR2: SGHTA, FQGNSA. The CDR3 length is 12 residues. The CDR3 bases are TGTGCCAGCAGCTTCGGACAGACCGGCTACACCTTC. It specifies CASSFGQTGYTF.

The chain uses TRBV27 and TRBJ2-1; 7 nucleotides match TRBD2. CDR1 and CDR2 from the germline V gene are MNHEY and SMNVEV (reference sequence). CDR3 size: 16 residues. After removal of 5 bases from V and 6 bases from J, the junction contained 13 bases not matched to a gene. CDR3 loop: CASSMGAGSWGNEQFF. In DNA, the CDR3 is TGTGCCAGCAGTATGGGAGCGGGATCTTGGGGCAATGAGCAGTTCTTC.

Many counts were recorded for this clonotype. The CDR3: CASSQSGTGTYNEQFF. The CDR3 DNA reads as TGCGCCAGCAGTCAATCCGGGACGGGAACCTACAATGAGCAGTTCTTC. V and J are TRBV4-1 and TRBJ2-1; D could derive from TRBD1 or TRBD2 (5 bases each). This CDR3 is 16 amino acids long. Deletions cut 6 bases from V and 2 bases from J, with 17 bases between. Germline loops: CDR1 MGHRA, CDR2 YSYEKL.

The V call is TRBV6-1, the J call TRBJ2-2; 7 nucleotides match TRBD1. Trimming removed 5 bases from V and 4 bases from J; junction bases left unmatched: 4. The CDR3 has 14 residues. Germline V lookup: CDR1 MNHNS, CDR2 SASEGT. CDR3 DNA sequence: TGTGCCAGCAGTTCTGACAGGGTCACCGGGGAGCTGTTTTTT. Amino acid sequence: CASSSDRVTGELFF.

CDR3 sequence reads: CASSQEVGTGDRYEQYF. The CDR3 coding sequence is TGCGCCAGCAGCCAAGAGGTGGGGACAGGGGATCGCTACGAGCAGTACTTC. The J gene is TRBJ2-7, the V gene TRBV4-1; 10 bases align to TRBD1. CDR3 length: 17 amino acids. Unmatched junction bases numbered 8, after V lost 0 bases and J lost 3 bases. Per the germline V gene, CDR1 is MGHRA and CDR2 is YSYEKL.

This clonotype was observed a few times. This chain connects TRBV7-9 to TRBJ1-6, with 7 positions matching TRBD1. V gave up 0 bases and J gave up 7 bases; unmatched junction bases: 6. The CDR3 consists of 16 residues. The V gene's germline CDR1 is SEHNR and CDR2 FQNEAQ (reference sequence). CDR3 nucleotides: TGTGCCAGCAGCTTAGCGCTGGCAGGGGGAAATTCACCCCTCCACTTT. Its protein is CASSLALAGGNSPLHF.

The rearrangement joins TRBV6-2 or TRBV6-3 to TRBJ2-7, with D possibly matching TRBD2 (6 bases). CDR3 length: 14 amino acids. Trimming took 7 bases from V and 2 from J, leaving 15 bases between them. Germline CDR1 reads MNHEY; CDR2 reads SVGEGT. This CDR3 is CASTYRGKPYEQYF. CDR3 sequence (DNA): TGTGCCAGCACCTACCGGGGGAAACCCTACGAGCAGTACTTC.

With regard to this clonotype: A clone one base away is much larger, so this may be a read error. This rearrangement joins TRBV6-1 to TRBJ2-6; TRBD1 aligns across 7 bases. The V gene's germline CDR1 is MNHNS and CDR2 SASEGT. The CDR3 consists of 14 residues. The CDR3 DNA is TGTGCCAGCAGACAGGGGTCAGGGGCCAACGTCCGGACTTTC. Protein product: CASRQGSGANVRTF.

The V and J genes are TRBV27 and TRBJ2-7; no reliable D call. V lost 8 bases, J lost 4 bases, and 9 bases lay in between. Germline CDR1 reads MNHEY; CDR2 reads SMNVEV (reference sequence). The CDR3 has 11 amino acids. The CDR3 coding sequence is TGTGCCAGCGGGCGCTGGTACGAGCAGTACTTC. This translates into CASGRWYEQYF.

The genes are TRBV20-1 and TRBJ2-4; D gene unclear. Looked up from germline, CDR1 is DFQATT and CDR2 is SNEGSKA (reference sequence). There are 14 residues in the CDR3. V shed 0 bases and J shed 6 bases, with 12 bases lying between them. CDR3 DNA: TGCAGTGCTAGAGATCTTCGTGCTTCAAACATTCAGTACTTC. It encodes CSARDLRASNIQYF.

This clonotype was counted only a few times. The rearrangement links TRBV15 to TRBJ2-7, with D tentatively TRBD1 (6 bases). V was pared by 4 bases and J by 0 bases, with 31 bases between. The length of the CDR3 is 21 residues. Germline V gene sequence: CDR1 LNHNV, CDR2 YYDKDF (reference sequence). In DNA, the CDR3 is TGTGCCACCAGCACCACGCGGACAGTTGACAAACTCCTAGGACCCTCCTACGAGCAGTACTTC. This sequence encodes CATSTTRTVDKLLGPSYEQYF. Together with reference TRBV15 and TRBJ2-7, the CDR3 gives the full variable domain: DAMVIQNPRYQVTQFGKPVTLSCSQTLNHNVMYWYQQKSSQAPKLLFHYYDKDFNNEADTPDNFQSRRPNTSFCFLDIRSPGLGDTAMYLCATSTTRTVDKLLGPSYEQYFGPGTRLTVT.

Concerning this clonotype: The junction departs from the called germline gene at one end, perhaps through a read error. This chain connects TRBV29-1 to TRBJ2-7; 10 nucleotides align to TRBD2. Germline assignment: CDR1 SQVTM and CDR2 ANQGSEA. The CDR3 runs to 14 residues. The CDR3, as DNA: TGCGGCGTTGAAGGGTCTAGCGGGAGATACGAGCAGTACTTC. Translated: CGVEGSSGRYEQYF.

This clonotype appeared a few times. The chain uses TRBV7-9 and TRBJ2-7, with D perhaps given as TRBD1 or TRBD2 (5 bases each). Trimming removed 6 bases at V and 6 bases at J, with 15 bases between. Per germline, CDR1 SEHNR and CDR2 FQNEAQ (reference sequence). CDR3 length: 13 residues. The CDR3 is CASSNEGYGEQYF. The CDR3 nucleotides are TGTGCCAGCAGTAATGAGGGGTATGGCGAGCAGTACTTC.